The 21 T cell receptor beta chains reported below all come from one sample, sequenced in a study of cytomegalovirus exposure and HLA in healthy donors. PCR involved 60 Vbeta and 13 Jbeta primers. Only in-frame clones appear in the TCRdb table, and some are missing; sequencing was by immunoSEQ multiplex PCR. The sample consists of some 200,000 clones, roughly 70% of them appearing once. Sequenced: PBMCs. The receptors originated from a man in his forties in good health and CMV-seropositive.

Regarding this clone: The junction departs from germline at one end; a sequencing error may be responsible. This chain joins TRBV10-3 and TRBJ2-1; no reliable D call. This CDR3 region has 13 residues. Germline V gene sequence: CDR1 ENHRY, CDR2 SYGVKD. The CDR3 reads CATSDLRYNEQFF. The DNA of the CDR3 is TGTGCCACCAGTGATCTTCGGTACAATGAGCAGTTCTTC.

The chain joins TRBV2 to TRBJ2-1; 10 bases match TRBD2. CDR1 is SNHLY, CDR2 FYNNEI, per germline. This CDR3 has 15 residues. V shed 3 bases, J shed 6 bases, and the junction held 5 bases outside the gene matches. The chain's CDR3 is CASSDRGTSANEQFF. CDR3 DNA sequence: TGTGCCAGCAGTGATAGGGGGACTAGCGCCAATGAGCAGTTCTTC. Looking up the rest from reference TRBV2 and TRBJ2-1 gives the full variable domain: EPEVTQTPSHQVTQMGQEVILRCVPISNHLYFYWYRQILGQKVEFLVSFYNNEISEKSEIFDDQFSVERPDGSNFTLKIRSTKLEDSAMYFCASSDRGTSANEQFFGPGTRLTVL.

This sequence joins TRBV27 and TRBJ1-2, with 7 bases aligning to TRBD1. Germline assignment: CDR1 MNHEY and CDR2 SMNVEV (reference sequence). The V gene end was trimmed by 5 bases and the J gene end by 6 bases; junction bases not matched to a gene: 3. CDR3 length equals 12 residues. The CDR3 coding sequence is TGTGCCAGCAGTCGGACAGGTCATGGCTACACCTTC. Its translation: CASSRTGHGYTF.

The rearrangement links TRBV5-6 to TRBJ1-1, with 7 bases identical to TRBD1. Germline values: CDR1 SGHDT, CDR2 YYEEEE. With 2 bases clipped from V and 3 bases from J, the junction kept 7 bases outside the gene matches. The CDR3 runs 15 residues. The CDR3 spells CASSLGGRFHTEAFF. The CDR3 nucleotides are TGTGCCAGCAGCTTAGGGGGCAGGTTCCACACTGAAGCTTTCTTT.

This chain connects TRBV2 to TRBJ2-7; a possible D gene is TRBD2 (5 bases). The CDR3 runs 12 residues. V lost 7 bases, J lost 3 bases, and 10 bases lay in between. The germline V gene encodes CDR1 SNHLY and CDR2 FYNNEI. The CDR3 bases are TGTGCCAGCACGGCTAGCCTCTACGAGCAGTACTTC. Its translation: CASTASLYEQYF.

The chain uses TRBV2 and TRBJ1-2; 7 bases agree with TRBD1. Trimming at V came to 6 bases and at J to 8 bases, leaving 9 bases not matched to a gene. CDR1 SNHLY and CDR2 FYNNEI come from the germline V gene. The CDR3 consists of 13 residues. The CDR3 loop reads CASSPDRTNGYTF. The CDR3, as DNA: TGTGCCAGCAGCCCGGACAGGACCAACGGCTACACCTTC.

This chain links TRBV4-3 with TRBJ1-2; 7 bases match TRBD1. The length of the CDR3 is 16 residues. CDR1 is LGHNA, CDR2 YSLEER, per germline. J was trimmed by 0 bases and V by 4 bases; bases with no gene match: 8. As DNA, the CDR3 is TGCGCCAGCAGCCCGAAGAGGGGGCCAGCTAACTATGGCTACACCTTC. This gives the protein CASSPKRGPANYGYTF.

This clone turned up a few times. The V and J genes are TRBV18 and TRBJ1-1; TRBD1 matches at 10 bases. Trimming cost V 1 base and J 3 bases; bases outside gene matches: 2. Germline loops: CDR1 KGHSH, CDR2 LQKENI. The CDR3 loop spans 15 amino acids. CDR3 nucleotide sequence: TGTGCCAGCTCACCACGGGGGACAGGGGACACTGAAGCTTTCTTT. It encodes CASSPRGTGDTEAFF.

The chain carries TRBV6-1 and TRBJ1-1; D is undetermined. Trimming removed 2 bases at V and 0 bases at J, with 13 bases between. The CDR3 covers 16 residues. Looked up from germline, CDR1 is MNHNS and CDR2 is SASEGT. CDR3 in amino acids: CASSEWTAGMNTEAFF. The CDR3 DNA reads TGTGCCAGCAGTGAATGGACGGCGGGGATGAACACTGAAGCTTTCTTT.

The V and J genes are TRBV7-9 and TRBJ2-5; 11 positions match TRBD1. The CDR3 has 15 residues. Germline loops: CDR1 SEHNR, CDR2 FQNEAQ (reference sequence). V dropped 7 bases and J dropped 2; count of bases not matched to a gene: 6. CDR3 sequence: CASTYRDRGQETQYF. The CDR3 coding sequence is TGTGCCAGCACCTACCGGGACAGGGGGCAAGAGACCCAGTACTTC.

The rearrangement links TRBV29-1 to TRBJ1-2; TRBD1 agrees at 8 bases. This CDR3 spans 14 amino acids. V lost 5 bases, J lost 2 bases, and 7 bases stayed unmatched. In germline, CDR1 is SQVTM, CDR2 ANQGSEA. CDR3 coding DNA: TGCAGCGTTAGGACAGGGACTTTAAACTATGGCTACACCTTC. Protein product: CSVRTGTLNYGYTF.

The chain combines TRBV5-1 with TRBJ2-1; TRBD2 matches 8 bases. V was clipped by 2 bases and J by 5 bases; unmatched bases: 6. Germline CDR1 reads SGHRS; CDR2 reads YFSETQ. CDR3 length: 15 residues. The CDR3 spells CASSLDGGAHNEQFF. Written as DNA, the CDR3 is TGCGCCAGCAGCTTAGACGGGGGGGCCCACAATGAGCAGTTCTTC.

The chain couples TRBV5-1 to TRBJ1-1; D is undetermined. V gave up 4 bases and J gave up 3 bases, with 10 bases separating them. The CDR3 covers 13 residues. Looked up from germline, CDR1 is SGHRS and CDR2 is YFSETQ. In nucleotides, the CDR3 is TGCGCCAGCAGCCCCCAAGGAGACACTGAAGCTTTCTTT. Translating gives CASSPQGDTEAFF.

The chain recombines TRBV11-2 with TRBJ1-1; the D is unclear. Trimming pared 3 bases from V and 5 bases from J, leaving 13 bases between. The CDR3 totals 14 residues. Germline V lookup: CDR1 SGHAT, CDR2 FQNNGV. The CDR3 region is CASSFSGTRTEAFF. The CDR3 DNA reads TGTGCCAGCAGCTTTTCGGGTACGCGAACTGAAGCTTTCTTT.

In DNA form, the CDR3 reads TGTGCCAGCAGCCACCTCCTTCAGGGGGCGCCTGGCTCACCCCTCCACTTT. This gives the protein CASSHLLQGAPGSPLHF. This chain joins TRBV4-2 and TRBJ1-6, with TRBD1 identical over 8 bases. Unmatched junction bases numbered 14, after V lost 3 bases and J lost 10 bases. This CDR3 contains 17 residues. Looked up from germline, CDR1 is LGHNA and CDR2 is YNFKEQ.

This clone has just one count. The V gene is TRBV10-2, the J gene TRBJ2-5; D perhaps matches TRBD2 (6 bases). The germline V gene encodes CDR1 WSHSY and CDR2 SAAADI. CDR3 length: 14 residues. V was shortened by 7 bases and J by 2 bases, with 14 bases between the two germline ends. The CDR3 DNA reads as TGCGCCAGCAAACTTGGGACTTTTCAAGAGACCCAGTACTTC. Translated: CASKLGTFQETQYF.

The J gene is TRBJ1-1, the V gene TRBV14; TRBD1 is a possible D gene (5 bases). Trimming stripped 2 bases from V and 4 bases from J, with 14 bases between. CDR1 is SGHDN and CDR2 is FVKESK in the germline V gene. This CDR3 is 15 amino acids long. CDR3 loop: CASSQRSGATTEAFF. CDR3 bases: TGTGCCAGCAGCCAACGATCTGGGGCGACCACTGAAGCTTTCTTT.

This chain connects TRBV7-9 to TRBJ2-5, with TRBD1 matching 9 bases. V gave up 5 bases and J gave up 4 bases; unmatched junction bases: 11. Germline assignment: CDR1 SEHNR and CDR2 FQNEAQ (reference sequence). This CDR3 comprises 16 residues. This CDR3 reads CASSNPSTGGRETQYF. CDR3 nucleotides: TGTGCCAGCAGCAATCCCTCCACAGGGGGCCGAGAGACCCAGTACTTC. Variable domain in full (rest from reference TRBV7-9 and TRBJ2-5): DTGVSQNPRHKITKRGQNVTFRCDPISEHNRLYWYRQTLGQGPEFLTYFQNEAQLEKSRLLSDRFSAERPKGSFSTLEIQRTEQGDSAMYLCASSNPSTGGRETQYFGPGTRLLVL.

This rearrangement joins TRBV7-9 to TRBJ1-1, with 10 bases matching TRBD1. Germline values: CDR1 SEHNR, CDR2 FQNEAQ (reference sequence). The CDR3 covers 15 residues. The V and J ends lost 4 bases and 1 base, in that order; junction bases with no gene match: 3. The CDR3 spells CASSSRTGGNTEAFF. Written as DNA, the CDR3 is TGTGCCAGCAGCTCCAGGACAGGGGGGAACACTGAAGCTTTCTTT. Complete variable domain (other parts from reference TRBV7-9 and TRBJ1-1): DTGVSQNPRHKITKRGQNVTFRCDPISEHNRLYWYRQTLGQGPEFLTYFQNEAQLEKSRLLSDRFSAERPKGSFSTLEIQRTEQGDSAMYLCASSSRTGGNTEAFFGQGTRLTVV.

The count of this clone is one. The chain uses TRBV9 and TRBJ2-1; the match to TRBD2 covers 8 bases. V dropped 4 bases and J dropped 7; count of bases not matched to a gene: 10. In germline, CDR1 is SGDLS, CDR2 YYNGEE. This CDR3 is built from 15 residues. As DNA, the CDR3 is TGTGCCAGCAGCCTTGGTCGCGGGGGGTGGAATGAGCAGTTCTTC. Protein: CASSLGRGGWNEQFF. The complete variable domain, with remaining parts taken from reference TRBV9 and TRBJ2-1, reads DSGVTQTPKHLITATGQRVTLRCSPRSGDLSVYWYQQSLDQGLQFLIQYYNGEERAKGNILERFSAQQFPDLHSELNLSSLELGDSALYFCASSLGRGGWNEQFFGPGTRLTVL.

J is TRBJ1-2 and V is TRBV11-3; tentative D call: TRBD1 (5 bases). The CDR3 is 13 residues long. Germline CDR1 is SGHNT and CDR2 is YENEEA. The V end lost 2 bases, the J end lost 4 bases, and 8 bases lay between the germline ends. CDR3 protein: CASSLRGGYGYTF. For the CDR3, the DNA is TGTGCCAGCAGCTTACGGGGGGGCTATGGCTACACCTTC. Variable domain in full (rest from reference TRBV11-3 and TRBJ1-2): EAGVVQSPRYKIIEKKQPVAFWCNPISGHNTLYWYLQNLGQGPELLIRYENEEAVDDSQLPKDRFSAERLKGVDSTLKIQPAELGDSAVYLCASSLRGGYGYTFGSGTRLTVV.